This note documents a single TCR beta chain sequence. What it binds is unknown. The sample comes from a study of cytomegalovirus exposure and HLA in healthy donors. Study-wide findings and caveats: Most TCR sequences were rare, but some public TCRs occurred in many donors.

Trimming left V 2 bases short and J 5 bases short, with 5 bases between. CDR3 size: 12 residues. From germline, CDR1 is MDHEN and CDR2 SYDVKM. Assay: immunoSEQ multiplex PCR; the TCRdb copy retains only in-frame clones and omits some. The sample holds about 88,000 clones, roughly 83% seen once. Sequencing input: PBMCs. The TCR originated in a woman in her late teens or twenties in good health and CMV-seropositive. This chain connects TRBV28 to TRBJ2-3; D uncertain. Here the CDR3 DNA reads TGTGCCAGCAGTTTACTCCGAGATACGCAGTATTTT. Amino acid sequence: CASSLLRDTQYF.